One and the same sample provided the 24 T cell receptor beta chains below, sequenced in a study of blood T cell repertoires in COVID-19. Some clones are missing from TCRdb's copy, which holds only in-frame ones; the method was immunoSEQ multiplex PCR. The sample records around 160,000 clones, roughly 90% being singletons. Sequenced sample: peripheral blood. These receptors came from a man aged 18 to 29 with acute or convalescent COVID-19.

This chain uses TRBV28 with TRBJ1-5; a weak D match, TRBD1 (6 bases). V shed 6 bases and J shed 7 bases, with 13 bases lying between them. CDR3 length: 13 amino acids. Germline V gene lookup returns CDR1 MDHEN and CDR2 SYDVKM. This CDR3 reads CASRQRGNQPQHF. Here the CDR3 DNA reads TGTGCCAGCAGACAGAGGGGGAACCAGCCCCAGCATTTT.

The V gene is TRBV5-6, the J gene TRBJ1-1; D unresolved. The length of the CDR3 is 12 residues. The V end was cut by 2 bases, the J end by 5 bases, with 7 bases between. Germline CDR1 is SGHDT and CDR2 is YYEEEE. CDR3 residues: CASSLSKTEAFF. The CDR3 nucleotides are TGTGCCAGCAGCTTATCTAAGACTGAAGCTTTCTTT.

In nucleotides, the CDR3 is TGTGCCAGCAGCTTAATTAGGGGAATAGCCTACGAGCAGTACTTC. The encoded protein is CASSLIRGIAYEQYF. The rearrangement uses TRBV11-2 and TRBJ2-7; possible D gene TRBD1, 5 bases. V was pared by 2 bases and J by 2 bases, with 13 bases between. From germline, CDR1 is SGHAT and CDR2 FQNNGV. CDR3 size: 15 residues.

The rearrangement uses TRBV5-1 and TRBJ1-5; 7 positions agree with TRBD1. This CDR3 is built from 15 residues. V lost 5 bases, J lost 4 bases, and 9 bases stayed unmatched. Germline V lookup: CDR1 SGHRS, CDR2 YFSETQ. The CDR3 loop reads CASREGALANQPQHF. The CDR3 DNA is TGCGCCAGCAGGGAGGGGGCATTGGCGAATCAGCCCCAGCATTTT. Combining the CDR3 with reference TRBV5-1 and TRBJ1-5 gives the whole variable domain KAGVTQTPRYLIKTRGQQVTLSCSPISGHRSVSWYQQTPGQGLQFLFEYFSETQRNKGNFPGRFSGRQFSNSRSEMNVSTLELGDSALYLCASREGALANQPQHFGDGTRLSIL.

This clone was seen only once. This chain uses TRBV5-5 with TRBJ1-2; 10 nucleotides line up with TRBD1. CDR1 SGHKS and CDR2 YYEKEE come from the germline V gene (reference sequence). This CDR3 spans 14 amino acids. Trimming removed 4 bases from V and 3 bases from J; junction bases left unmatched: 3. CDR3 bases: TGTGCCAGCAGCCGCGGGACAGGGGACTATGGCTACACCTTC. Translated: CASSRGTGDYGYTF.

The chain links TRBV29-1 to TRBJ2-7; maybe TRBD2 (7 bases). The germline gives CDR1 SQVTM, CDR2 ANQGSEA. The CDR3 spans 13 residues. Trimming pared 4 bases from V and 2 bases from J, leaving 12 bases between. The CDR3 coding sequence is TGCAGCGTTGGAGGGGGGGGGACCTACGAGCAGTACTTC. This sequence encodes CSVGGGGTYEQYF.

CDR3 region: CASRDRGLNTEAFF. The CDR3 bases are TGTGCCAGTAGGGACAGGGGTCTGAACACTGAAGCTTTCTTT. The genes are TRBV19 and TRBJ1-1; 9 bases are shared with TRBD1. The CDR3 spans 14 residues. V was clipped by 6 bases and J by 0 bases; unmatched bases: 2. The germline CDR1 and CDR2 sequences are LNHDA and SQIVND (reference sequence).

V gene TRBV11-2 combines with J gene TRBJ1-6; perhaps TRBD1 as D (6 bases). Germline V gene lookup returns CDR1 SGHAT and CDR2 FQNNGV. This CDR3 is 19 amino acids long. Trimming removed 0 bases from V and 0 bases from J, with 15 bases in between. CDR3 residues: CASSLDGAGASSYNSPLHF. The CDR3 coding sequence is TGTGCCAGCAGCTTAGATGGGGCGGGGGCCAGCTCCTATAATTCACCCCTCCACTTT.

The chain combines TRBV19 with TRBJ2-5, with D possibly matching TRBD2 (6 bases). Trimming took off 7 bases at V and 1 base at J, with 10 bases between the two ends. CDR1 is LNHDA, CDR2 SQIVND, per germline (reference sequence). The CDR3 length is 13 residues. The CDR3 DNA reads TGTGCCAGTATGGCGGGGTCCCAAGAGACCCAGTACTTC. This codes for CASMAGSQETQYF.

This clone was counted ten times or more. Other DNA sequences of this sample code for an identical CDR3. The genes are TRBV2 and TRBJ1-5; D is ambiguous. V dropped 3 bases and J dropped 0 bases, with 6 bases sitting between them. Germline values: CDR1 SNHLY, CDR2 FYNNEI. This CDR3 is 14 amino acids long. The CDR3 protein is CASSEALSNQPQHF. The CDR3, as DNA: TGTGCCAGCAGTGAGGCCCTTAGCAATCAGCCCCAGCATTTT.

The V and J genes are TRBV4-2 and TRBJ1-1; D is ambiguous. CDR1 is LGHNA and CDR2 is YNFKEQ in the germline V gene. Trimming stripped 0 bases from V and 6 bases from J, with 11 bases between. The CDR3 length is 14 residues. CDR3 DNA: TGTGCCAGCAGCCAAGAGGAGGCAAGGGCTGAAGCTTTCTTT. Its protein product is CASSQEEARAEAFF.

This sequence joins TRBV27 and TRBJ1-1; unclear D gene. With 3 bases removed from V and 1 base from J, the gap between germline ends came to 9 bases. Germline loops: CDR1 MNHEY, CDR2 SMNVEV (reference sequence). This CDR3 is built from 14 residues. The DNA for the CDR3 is TGTGCCAGCAGTTTGGGCAGTCCGAACACTGAAGCTTTCTTT. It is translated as CASSLGSPNTEAFF.

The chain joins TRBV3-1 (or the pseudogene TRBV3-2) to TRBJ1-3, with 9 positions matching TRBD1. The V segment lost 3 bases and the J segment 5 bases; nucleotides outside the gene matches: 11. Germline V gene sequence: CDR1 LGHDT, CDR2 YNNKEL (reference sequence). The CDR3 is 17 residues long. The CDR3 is CASSHILDRGKRNTIYF. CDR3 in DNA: TGTGCCAGCAGCCATATCCTGGACAGGGGAAAAAGAAACACCATATATTTT.

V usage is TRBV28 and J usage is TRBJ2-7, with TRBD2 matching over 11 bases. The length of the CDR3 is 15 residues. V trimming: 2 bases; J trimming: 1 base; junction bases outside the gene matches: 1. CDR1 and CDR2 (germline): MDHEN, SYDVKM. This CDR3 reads CASSLLAGGSYEQYF. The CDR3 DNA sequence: TGTGCCAGCAGTTTACTAGCGGGGGGATCCTACGAGCAGTACTTC.

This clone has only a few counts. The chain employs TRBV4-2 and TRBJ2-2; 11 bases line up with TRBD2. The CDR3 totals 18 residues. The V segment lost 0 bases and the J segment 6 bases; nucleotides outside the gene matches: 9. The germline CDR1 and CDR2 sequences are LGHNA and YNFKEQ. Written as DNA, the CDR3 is TGTGCCAGCAGCCAAGATAGACCGGGGACTAGCGGAGCCGGGGAGCTGTTTTTT. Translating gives CASSQDRPGTSGAGELFF.

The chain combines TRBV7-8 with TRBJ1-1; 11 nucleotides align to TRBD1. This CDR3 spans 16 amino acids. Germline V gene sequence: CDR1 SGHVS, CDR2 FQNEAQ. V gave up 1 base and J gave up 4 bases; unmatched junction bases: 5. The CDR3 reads CASSLGTGGGSTEAFF. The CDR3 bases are TGTGCCAGCAGCTTAGGGACAGGGGGCGGGAGCACTGAAGCTTTCTTT.

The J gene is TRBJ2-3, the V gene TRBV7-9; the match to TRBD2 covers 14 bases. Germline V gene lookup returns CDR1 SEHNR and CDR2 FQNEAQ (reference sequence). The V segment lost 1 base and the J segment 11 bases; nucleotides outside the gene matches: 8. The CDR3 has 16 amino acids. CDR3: CASSLDGGLAGAQQYF. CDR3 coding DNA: TGTGCCAGCAGCTTAGACGGGGGACTAGCGGGGGCCCAGCAGTATTTT.

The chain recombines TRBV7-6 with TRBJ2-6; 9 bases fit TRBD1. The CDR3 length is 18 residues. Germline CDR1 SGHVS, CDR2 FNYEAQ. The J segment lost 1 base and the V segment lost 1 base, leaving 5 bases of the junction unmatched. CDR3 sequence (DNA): TGTGCCAGCAGCTTAGGCGGGACAGGGCCGTCTGGGGCCAACGTCCTGACTTTC. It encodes CASSLGGTGPSGANVLTF.

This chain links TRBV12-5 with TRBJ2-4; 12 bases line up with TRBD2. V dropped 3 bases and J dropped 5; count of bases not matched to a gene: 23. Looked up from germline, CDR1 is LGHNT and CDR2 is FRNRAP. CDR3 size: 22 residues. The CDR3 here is CASGFFPHLSPLAGGIQNIQYF. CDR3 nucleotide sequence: TGTGCTAGTGGTTTTTTTCCTCACTTATCTCCACTAGCGGGAGGAATCCAAAACATTCAGTACTTC. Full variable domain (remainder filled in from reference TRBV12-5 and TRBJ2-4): DARVTQTPRHKVTEMGQEVTMRCQPILGHNTVFWYRQTMMQGLELLAYFRNRAPLDDSGMPKDRFSAEMPDATLATLKIQPSEPRDSAVYFCASGFFPHLSPLAGGIQNIQYFGAGTRLSVL.

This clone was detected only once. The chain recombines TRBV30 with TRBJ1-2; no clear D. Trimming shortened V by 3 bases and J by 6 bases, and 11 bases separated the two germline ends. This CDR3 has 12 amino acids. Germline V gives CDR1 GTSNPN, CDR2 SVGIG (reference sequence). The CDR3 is CAWRRGTHGYTF. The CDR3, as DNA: TGTGCCTGGAGACGGGGTACGCATGGCTACACCTTC.

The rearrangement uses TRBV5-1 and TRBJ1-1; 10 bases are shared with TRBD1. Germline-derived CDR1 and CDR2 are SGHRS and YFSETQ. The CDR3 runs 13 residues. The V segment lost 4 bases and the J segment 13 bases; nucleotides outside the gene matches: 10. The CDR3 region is CASSVGTGEKDFF. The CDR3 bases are TGCGCCAGCAGCGTGGGGACAGGGGAAAAGGATTTCTTT.

As DNA, the CDR3 is TGCAGTGCTAGTCAGGACACAACGAACACCGGGGAGCTGTTTTTT. Its translation is CSASQDTTNTGELFF. The chain couples TRBV20-1 to TRBJ2-2, with D perhaps matching TRBD1 (5 bases). CDR1 and CDR2 from the germline V gene are DFQATT and SNEGSKA (reference sequence). The ends were cut back, 3 bases at V and 0 bases at J, with 11 bases in the middle. The CDR3 extends over 15 amino acids.

Here the CDR3 reads CASSPTSGDTQYF. Written as DNA, the CDR3 is TGTGCCAGCAGCCCGACTAGCGGGGATACGCAGTATTTT. The chain couples TRBV12-3 or TRBV12-4 to TRBJ2-3, with TRBD2 matching over 10 bases. V lost 6 bases and J lost 6; bases outside the gene matches: 3. The CDR3 runs 13 residues.

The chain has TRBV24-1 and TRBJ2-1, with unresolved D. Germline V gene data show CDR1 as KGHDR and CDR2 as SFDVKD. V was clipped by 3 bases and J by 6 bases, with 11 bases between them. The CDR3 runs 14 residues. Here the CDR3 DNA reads TGTGCCACCAGTGATCCACAGAAAACCAATGAGCAGTTCTTC. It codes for CATSDPQKTNEQFF.